This paragraph covers one TCR beta chain sequence. Its antigen remains unknown. This sample was included in a study of shared clonotypes between healthy human individuals. Study-wide points: Clonotype sharing among donors likely depends on sequencing depth. Specimens sampled were limited to blood, with tissue repertoires likely differing.

This CDR3 region has 13 residues. V was shortened by 3 bases and J by 6 bases, with 12 bases between the two germline ends. From germline, CDR1 is KGHSH and CDR2 LQKENI. Original analysis: ImmunoSEQ sequences covered only the junction and lacked quality scores; filtering therefore differed. The protocol was immunoSEQ multiplex PCR, while the TCRdb copy is restricted to in-frame clones and leaves out a portion. The DNA was the basis for D and trimming; V, J and clone size are from that table. The sample includes about half a million clones, approximately 80% of them seen just once. Donors, healthy HIV-negative adults, lacked recent acute infections or vaccinations.

The genes are TRBV18 and TRBJ2-7, with TRBD2 as a possible D gene (5 bases). Material: PBMCs. This clonotype was sampled from a woman in her 40s in good health. Some clones in this sample may be carry-over from other donors' samples. The CDR3 DNA reads as TGTGCCAGCTCACCTTCCCTAGCCCGCGAGCAGTACTTC. Its protein is CASSPSLAREQYF.